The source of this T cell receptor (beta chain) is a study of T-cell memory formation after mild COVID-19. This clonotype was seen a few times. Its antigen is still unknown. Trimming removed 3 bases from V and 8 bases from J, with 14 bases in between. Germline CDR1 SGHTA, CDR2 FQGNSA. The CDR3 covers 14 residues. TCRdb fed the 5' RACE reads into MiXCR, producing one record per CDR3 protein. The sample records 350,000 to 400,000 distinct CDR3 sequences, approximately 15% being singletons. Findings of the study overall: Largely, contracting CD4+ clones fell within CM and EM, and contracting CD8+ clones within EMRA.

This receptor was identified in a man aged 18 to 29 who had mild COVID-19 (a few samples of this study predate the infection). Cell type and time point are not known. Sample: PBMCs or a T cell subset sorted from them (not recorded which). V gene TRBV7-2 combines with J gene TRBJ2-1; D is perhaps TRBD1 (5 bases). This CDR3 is CASSLMSIQDEQFF. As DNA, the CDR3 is TGTGCCAGCAGCTTGATGAGCATACAGGATGAGCAGTTCTTC.